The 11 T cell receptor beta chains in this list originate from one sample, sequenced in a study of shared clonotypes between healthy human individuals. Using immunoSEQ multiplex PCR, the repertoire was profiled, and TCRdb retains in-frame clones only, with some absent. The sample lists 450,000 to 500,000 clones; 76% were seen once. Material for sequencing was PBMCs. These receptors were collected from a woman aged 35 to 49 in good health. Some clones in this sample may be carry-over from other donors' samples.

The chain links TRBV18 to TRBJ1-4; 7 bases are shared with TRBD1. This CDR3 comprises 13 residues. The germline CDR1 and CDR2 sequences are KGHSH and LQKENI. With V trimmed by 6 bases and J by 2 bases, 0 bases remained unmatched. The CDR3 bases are TGTGCCAGCTCGGGACAGACTAATGAAAAACTGTTTTTT. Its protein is CASSGQTNEKLFF.

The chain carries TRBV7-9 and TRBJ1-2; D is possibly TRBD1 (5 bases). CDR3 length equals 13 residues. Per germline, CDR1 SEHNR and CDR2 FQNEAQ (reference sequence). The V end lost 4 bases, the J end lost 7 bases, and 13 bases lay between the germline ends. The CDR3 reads CASSSSTVSGYTF. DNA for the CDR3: TGTGCCAGCAGCTCTTCGACAGTTAGTGGCTACACCTTC.

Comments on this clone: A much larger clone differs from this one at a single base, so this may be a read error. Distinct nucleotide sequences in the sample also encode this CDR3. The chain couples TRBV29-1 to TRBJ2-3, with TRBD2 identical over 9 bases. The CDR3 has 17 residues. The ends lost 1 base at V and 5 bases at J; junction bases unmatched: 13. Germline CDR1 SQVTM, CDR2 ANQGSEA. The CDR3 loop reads CSVEGLPTSGPIDTQYF. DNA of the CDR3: TGCAGCGTTGAAGGGCTACCGACTAGCGGCCCGATAGATACGCAGTATTTT.

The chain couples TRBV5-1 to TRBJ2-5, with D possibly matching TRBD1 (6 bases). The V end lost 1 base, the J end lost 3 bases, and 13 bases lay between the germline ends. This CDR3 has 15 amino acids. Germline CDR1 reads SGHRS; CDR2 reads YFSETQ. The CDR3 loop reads CASSLLRDTEETQYF. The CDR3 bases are TGCGCCAGCAGCTTGTTACGGGACACCGAAGAGACCCAGTACTTC.

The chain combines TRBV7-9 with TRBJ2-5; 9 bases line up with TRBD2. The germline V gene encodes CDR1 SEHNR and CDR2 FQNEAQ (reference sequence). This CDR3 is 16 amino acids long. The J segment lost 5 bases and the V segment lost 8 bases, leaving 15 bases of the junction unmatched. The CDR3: CASCPGLAGNVETQYF. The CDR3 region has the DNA TGTGCCAGCTGCCCGGGTCTAGCGGGAAACGTCGAGACCCAGTACTTC.

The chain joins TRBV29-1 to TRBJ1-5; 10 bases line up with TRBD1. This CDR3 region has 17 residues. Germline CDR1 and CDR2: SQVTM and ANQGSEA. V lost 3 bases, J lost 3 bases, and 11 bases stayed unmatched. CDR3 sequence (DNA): TGCAGCGTTGAGAGAGGTGACAGGGGGCCCCTCAATCAGCCCCAGCATTTT. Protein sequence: CSVERGDRGPLNQPQHF.

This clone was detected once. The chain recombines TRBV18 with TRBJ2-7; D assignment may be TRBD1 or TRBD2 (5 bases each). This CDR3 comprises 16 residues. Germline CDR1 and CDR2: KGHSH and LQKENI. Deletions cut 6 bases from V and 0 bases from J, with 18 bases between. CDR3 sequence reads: CASSPSGTFTSYEQYF. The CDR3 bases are TGTGCCAGCTCCCCTTCCGGGACCTTCACCTCCTACGAGCAGTACTTC. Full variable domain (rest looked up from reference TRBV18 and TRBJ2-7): NAGVMQNPRHLVRRRGQEARLRCSPMKGHSHVYWYRQLPEEGLKFMVYLQKENIIDESGMPKERFSAEFPKEGPSILRIQQVVRGDSAAYFCASSPSGTFTSYEQYFGPGTRLTVT.

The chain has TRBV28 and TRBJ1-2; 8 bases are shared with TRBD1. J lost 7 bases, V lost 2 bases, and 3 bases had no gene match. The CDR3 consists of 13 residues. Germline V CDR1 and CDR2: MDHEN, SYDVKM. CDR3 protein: CASSLNRGTGYTF. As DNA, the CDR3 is TGTGCCAGCAGTTTAAACAGGGGGACTGGCTACACCTTC.

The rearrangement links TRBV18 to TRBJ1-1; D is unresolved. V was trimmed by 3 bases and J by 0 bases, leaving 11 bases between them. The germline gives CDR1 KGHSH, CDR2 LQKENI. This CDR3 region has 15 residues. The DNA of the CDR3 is TGTGCCAGCTCACCTCTCGATATCATGAACACTGAAGCTTTCTTT. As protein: CASSPLDIMNTEAFF.

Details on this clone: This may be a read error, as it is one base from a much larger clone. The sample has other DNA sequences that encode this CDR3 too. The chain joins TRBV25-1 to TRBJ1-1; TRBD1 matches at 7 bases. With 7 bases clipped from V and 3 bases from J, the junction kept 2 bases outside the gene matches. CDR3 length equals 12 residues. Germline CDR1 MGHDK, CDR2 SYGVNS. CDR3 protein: CASIQGDTEAFF. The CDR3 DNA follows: TGTGCCAGCATCCAGGGGGACACTGAAGCTTTCTTT.

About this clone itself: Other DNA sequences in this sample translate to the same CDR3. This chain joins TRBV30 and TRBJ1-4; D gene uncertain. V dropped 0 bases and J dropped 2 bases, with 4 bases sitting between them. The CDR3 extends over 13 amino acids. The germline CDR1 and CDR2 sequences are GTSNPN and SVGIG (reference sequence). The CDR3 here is CAWSVLTNEKLFF. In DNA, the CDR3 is TGTGCCTGGAGTGTACTTACTAATGAAAAACTGTTTTTT. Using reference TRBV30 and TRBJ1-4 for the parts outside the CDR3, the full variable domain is SQTIHQWPATLVQPVGSPLSLECTVEGTSNPNLYWYRQAAGRGLQLLFYSVGIGQISSEVPQNLSASRPQDRQFILSSKKLLLSDSGFYLCAWSVLTNEKLFFGSGTQLSVL.